The clone carrying this TCR beta chain was seen repeatedly, ten times or more. Its antigen is still unknown. The CDR3 sequence is 15 residues long. The V end was cut by 7 bases, the J end by 4 bases, with 19 bases between. The V gene's germline CDR1 is LNHDA and CDR2 SQIVND (reference sequence). RNA transcripts served as template for amplifying TCR beta CDR3 sequences. An opening RT-PCR round employed HTBI primers and preceded a second-round multiplex PCR. From the multiplex PCR reads, TCRdb called clonotypes with MiXCR, one entry per CDR3 protein. The repertoire has over 650,000 distinct CDR3 sequences, over 40% of them found once; the top ten carry roughly 3%. The source of the sample is a study of Graves' ophthalmopathy and Graves' hyperthyroidism. Findings of the study overall: Among thyroid clonotypes expanded above 0.001 frequency, most also appeared in blood. With approximately 88% sensitivity and approximately 80% specificity, a 13-signature model separated ophthalmopathy from stable hyperthyroidism.

V gene TRBV19 combines with J gene TRBJ2-5; unclear D gene. The specimen sequenced was peripheral blood. This TCR was sampled from an adult man with Graves' ophthalmopathy. CDR3 sequence: CASNRQFDPLETQYF. CDR3 DNA: TGTGCCAGTAATCGGCAGTTTGATCCGTTAGAGACCCAGTACTTC.